The T cell receptor (beta chain) described here comes from a study of Ad26.COV2.S vaccination and SARS-CoV-2 variants. Study context: In the study, Ad26.COV2.S was injected intramuscularly once, or twice 56 days apart. Notes on the study in general: Substantial breadth was reportedly displayed by spike-specific CD8+ and CD4+ T cell responses after vaccination.

This table comes from immunoSEQ multiplex PCR, and its TCRdb copy is limited to in-frame clones, with some not included. This table has some 340,000 clones, around 85% appearing once. Turning to this clone: Its cognate antigen is unknown.

J lost 2 bases, V lost 3 bases, and 11 bases had no gene match. Germline-derived CDR1 and CDR2 are SGHRS and YFSETQ. The CDR3 contains 17 residues. Sample treatment: 19 received Ad26.COV2.S at low or high dose, single or two shots; roughly five received placebo; per-sample allocation not given. Day 63 after the first vaccine or placebo injection was the time point for sampling. Source: peripheral blood, taken in a trial of Ad26.COV2.S vaccine versus placebo. This TCR was recovered from a person aged 18-65 years who received the Ad26.COV2.S COVID-19 vaccine or a placebo. The rearrangement links TRBV5-1 to TRBJ2-1; TRBD2 matches 7 bases. The DNA of the CDR3 is TGCGCCAGCAGCTCCCACTCATCTAGCGGAACCTACAATGAGCAGTTCTTC. Encoded protein: CASSSHSSSGTYNEQFF.